This TCR beta chain was found in a study of blood T cell repertoires in COVID-19. Study background: Recovery meant two consecutive negative NP/OP PCR tests, professional clearance, or resolved symptoms. Whether acute or convalescent, the COVID-19 samples came from the United States, Italy and Spain. In each case, the material was cDNA or gDNA derived from T cells, B-cell-depleted T cells, or PBMCs.

Trimming removed 0 bases from V and 2 bases from J; junction bases left unmatched: 5. The length of the CDR3 is 15 residues. The V gene's germline CDR1 is SGHNT and CDR2 YYREEE (reference sequence). Researchers sorted participants into cohorts using their self-reported clinical history. Sequencing was performed with immunoSEQ multiplex PCR; in TCRdb, only in-frame clones are kept and a portion is missing. Of about 210,000 clones in the sample, around 86% are singletons; the top ten hold 7.2%. This clonotype was sampled from a man aged 30-40 years in a cohort exposed to, infected with or recovered from COVID-19 (not recorded which). The chain couples TRBV5-4 to TRBJ2-7; the match to TRBD1 covers 7 bases. The sequencing sample was made of PBMCs or T cells enriched from blood (not recorded which). Here the CDR3 reads CASSLGRDRPYEQYF. For the CDR3, the DNA is TGTGCCAGCAGCTTGGGACGGGACAGACCCTACGAGCAGTACTTC.